These 15 T cell receptor beta chains originate from one sample sequenced in a study of T-cell memory formation after mild COVID-19. MiXCR, applied by TCRdb to the 5' RACE reads, yields one record per CDR3 protein. This sample carries some 120,000 distinct CDR3 sequences, over 15% of them seen once, and the ten largest clones take roughly 5%. The specimen sequenced was PBMCs or a T cell subset sorted from them (not recorded which). These receptors all stem from a man aged 18 to 35 who had mild COVID-19 (a few samples of this study predate the infection). Cell type and time point are not known.

Remarks on this clonotype: A read error may account for a junction end that differs from germline. V and J are TRBV7-2 and TRBJ2-7; unclear D gene. Looked up from germline, CDR1 is SGHTA and CDR2 is FQGNSA. The CDR3 is 11 residues long. The CDR3 DNA sequence: TGTGCCAGCAGCTTAGAAGGGTACATCCACTTC. Its protein product is CASSLEGYIHF.

This chain joins TRBV6-5 and TRBJ1-1, with D tentatively TRBD1 (6 bases). This CDR3 region has 17 residues. Per the germline V gene, CDR1 is MNHEY and CDR2 is SVGAGI. The V end was cut by 5 bases, the J end by 4 bases, with 23 bases between. CDR3 in amino acids: CASSRSRRGATGTEAFF. CDR3 nucleotide sequence: TGTGCCAGCAGTAGGTCCCGGCGGGGGGCCACTGGCACTGAAGCTTTCTTT.

A few counts support this clonotype. The genes are TRBV3-1 and TRBJ1-2, with 8 bases that match TRBD1. Germline CDR1 reads LGHDT; CDR2 reads YNNKEL (reference sequence). The CDR3 spans 15 residues. With 1 base clipped from V and 8 bases from J, the junction kept 9 bases outside the gene matches. This chain's CDR3 is CASSQGTGSSAGYTF. The CDR3 nucleotides read TGTGCCAGCAGCCAAGGGACAGGGTCATCGGCGGGCTACACCTTC. Variable domain in full (rest from reference TRBV3-1 and TRBJ1-2): DTAVSQTPKYLVTQMGNDKSIKCEQNLGHDTMYWYKQDSKKFLKIMFSYNNKELIINETVPNRFSPKSPDKAHLNLHINSLELGDSAVYFCASSQGTGSSAGYTFGSGTRLTVV.

V is TRBV4-3 and J is TRBJ2-2, with D uncertain. With 0 bases removed from V and 2 bases from J, the gap between germline ends came to 16 bases. Germline CDR1 and CDR2: LGHNA and YSLEER. The CDR3 runs 18 residues. The CDR3 DNA sequence: TGCGCCAGCAGCCAAGAGGCCCAAGCCCAAATAAACACCGGGGAGCTGTTTTTT. Amino acids: CASSQEAQAQINTGELFF.

This clonotype showed up just a few times. The chain has TRBV5-1 and TRBJ2-2, with 13 bases fitting TRBD2. The germline CDR1 and CDR2 sequences are SGHRS and YFSETQ. The CDR3 has 17 amino acids. The V gene end was trimmed by 4 bases and the J gene end by 2 bases; junction bases not matched to a gene: 5. The CDR3 loop reads CASSRGLAGTNTGELFF. The CDR3 DNA reads as TGCGCCAGCAGCAGGGGACTAGCGGGGACAAACACCGGGGAGCTGTTTTTT.

The chain combines TRBV9 with TRBJ2-7, with 10 bases that match TRBD2. Per germline, CDR1 SGDLS and CDR2 YYNGEE. This CDR3 has 17 amino acids. The ends lost 3 bases at V and 2 bases at J; junction bases unmatched: 11. The CDR3 DNA reads as TGTGCCAGCAGCGACCCCCTCCGAAGCGGGGGGGCCTACGAGCAGTACGTC. Its protein is CASSDPLRSGGAYEQYV.

The chain joins TRBV20-1 to TRBJ2-2; 13 bases are a match to TRBD2. V dropped 6 bases and J dropped 4; count of bases not matched to a gene: 2. The germline CDR1 and CDR2 sequences are DFQATT and SNEGSKA (reference sequence). The CDR3 sequence is 14 residues long. The CDR3 loop is CSATSGGATGELFF. The CDR3 DNA sequence: TGCAGTGCCACTAGCGGGGGGGCCACCGGGGAGCTGTTTTTT.

The J gene is TRBJ1-2, the V gene TRBV19; D may be TRBD1 (6 bases). V lost 6 bases and J 7 bases, leaving 18 bases between the germline ends. CDR1 is LNHDA and CDR2 is SQIVND in the germline V gene (reference sequence). This CDR3 comprises 14 residues. The chain's CDR3 is CASSGLQGRSGYTF. DNA of the CDR3: TGTGCCAGTAGCGGCTTGCAGGGGCGGAGTGGCTACACCTTC.

The chain joins TRBV10-3 to TRBJ2-1; 13 positions match TRBD2. CDR1 is ENHRY, CDR2 SYGVKD, per germline. J gave up 3 bases and V 10 bases, and 15 bases lay outside the gene matches. The CDR3 sequence is 18 residues long. CDR3 loop: CATTRGLAGALDYNEQFF. CDR3 sequence (DNA): TGTGCCACCACGAGAGGACTAGCGGGGGCCCTCGACTACAATGAGCAGTTCTTC.

The CDR3 coding sequence is TGCGCCAGCAGCCATGAACAGGGAGGTGGAGTCGAGCAGTACTTC. It codes for CASSHEQGGGVEQYF. The chain combines TRBV5-1 with TRBJ2-7; either TRBD1 or TRBD2 may supply D (6 bases each). The length of the CDR3 is 15 residues. From germline, CDR1 is SGHRS and CDR2 YFSETQ. Trimming took off 4 bases at V and 6 bases at J, with 20 bases between the two ends.

The CDR3, as DNA: TGCGCCAGCAGCCCAAGATCAGTGGATTCACCCCTCCACTTT. Its translation: CASSPRSVDSPLHF. J is TRBJ1-6 and V is TRBV4-1; D is unresolved. This CDR3 contains 14 residues. Trimming took off 4 bases at V and 8 bases at J, with 12 bases between the two ends. Germline V gives CDR1 MGHRA, CDR2 YSYEKL.

This clonotype was seen only a few times. The chain carries TRBV6-1 and TRBJ2-7; perhaps D is TRBD1 or TRBD2 (7 bases each). The V gene lost 4 bases and the J gene lost 6 bases, with 19 bases spanning the gap. The V gene's germline CDR1 is MNHNS and CDR2 SASEGT. The CDR3 runs to 15 residues. CDR3 residues: CASSAWDSGGGEQYV. CDR3 in DNA: TGTGCCAGCAGTGCCTGGGACAGTGGGGGGGGCGAGCAGTACGTC.

The chain employs TRBV27 and TRBJ1-1; tentative D call: TRBD1 (6 bases). The CDR3 runs to 16 residues. Germline V gives CDR1 MNHEY, CDR2 SMNVEV (reference sequence). V was pared by 5 bases and J by 5 bases, with 21 bases between. The CDR3 loop reads CASSLDLGGRFTEAFF. Written as DNA, the CDR3 is TGTGCCAGCAGTCTAGATCTTGGGGGGCGTTTTACTGAAGCTTTCTTT.

V is TRBV18 and J is TRBJ1-4, with D possibly TRBD1 on 6 matching bases. Germline V gene data show CDR1 as KGHSH and CDR2 as LQKENI. The CDR3 extends over 18 amino acids. Trimming took off 4 bases at V and 1 base at J, with 19 bases between the two ends. CDR3 loop: CASSLLKGGKRTNEKLFF. CDR3 DNA: TGTGCCAGCTCACTACTGAAAGGGGGGAAACGAACTAATGAAAAACTGTTTTTT.

In this sample, this clonotype turned up a few times. The chain joins TRBV10-3 to TRBJ2-5; 7 bases fit TRBD1. J lost 3 bases, V lost 3 bases, and 4 bases had no gene match. CDR1 ENHRY and CDR2 SYGVKD come from the germline V gene. The CDR3 has 14 residues. Here the CDR3 reads CAISEGTAEETQYF. The CDR3 DNA sequence: TGTGCCATCAGTGAAGGGACAGCGGAAGAGACCCAGTACTTC.